This TCR beta chain was sequenced for a study of Graves' ophthalmopathy and Graves' hyperthyroidism. TCR beta CDR3 regions were amplified from RNA transcripts. After a first-round RT-PCR with HTBI primers, a second-round multiplex PCR was run. MiXCR, run by TCRdb on the multiplex PCR reads, gives a single entry per CDR3 protein. The sample records about half a million distinct CDR3 sequences, approximately 15% being singletons. Germline CDR1 reads SGHNT; CDR2 reads YENEEA. This CDR3 is 14 amino acids long. Deletions cut 5 bases from V and 6 bases from J, with 16 bases between. This clonotype has ten or more counts.

Sequences were obtained from blood. This TCR came from a woman in her twenties or thirties with Graves' ophthalmopathy. The chain couples TRBV11-3 to TRBJ1-2; the D is unclear. Here the CDR3 reads CASSHGPPTDGYTF. CDR3 nucleotide sequence: TGTGCCAGCAGCCACGGACCCCCCACGGATGGCTACACCTTC.